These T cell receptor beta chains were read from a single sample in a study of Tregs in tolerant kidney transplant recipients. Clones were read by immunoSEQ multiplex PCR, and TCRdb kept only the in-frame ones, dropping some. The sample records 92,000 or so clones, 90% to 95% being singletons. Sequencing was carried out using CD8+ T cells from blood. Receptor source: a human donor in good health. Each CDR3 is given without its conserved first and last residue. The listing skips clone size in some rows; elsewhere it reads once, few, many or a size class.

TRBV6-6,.,ASRTGSNEQF
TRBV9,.,ASSVGVAGATPETQY
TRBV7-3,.,ASSFPGTTGSYEQY
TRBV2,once,ASMRDEDQETQY
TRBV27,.,ASSLRDSVHEQY
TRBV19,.,ATSGVEGLSYEQY
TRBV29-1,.,SVLVRDSYEQY
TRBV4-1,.,ASSRTGGLDSPLH
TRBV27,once,ASSLSTGTGYEQY
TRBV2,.,ASSVVRTPTEAF
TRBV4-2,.,ASSQEGGGTGNEKLF
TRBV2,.,ASSEAHVTTGAGNEQF
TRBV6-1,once,ASSETGERNTEAF
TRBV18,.,ASSTKYSPIDQETQY
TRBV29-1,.,SVETDYGYT
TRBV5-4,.,ASSQTGNYGYT